The 3 T cell receptor beta chains reported below all come from one sample, sequenced in a study of blood T cell repertoires in COVID-19. Profiling relied on immunoSEQ multiplex PCR, and the TCRdb table lists in-frame clones only, not all of them. This repertoire shows approximately 52,000 clones, 75% to 95% found once; its top ten account for approximately 15%. The sequencing sample was made of peripheral blood. The receptors stem from a human donor with active COVID-19. The donor label of this sample is uncertain.

The chain has TRBV11-3 and TRBJ2-1; 8 bases align to TRBD2. V shed 0 bases and J 4 bases; nucleotides not matched to a gene: 2. The CDR3 contains 15 residues. Per the germline V gene, CDR1 is SGHNT and CDR2 is YENEEA. The CDR3 sequence is CASSLETSGYNEQFF. The CDR3, as DNA: TGTGCCAGCAGCTTAGAAACTAGCGGATACAATGAGCAGTTCTTC.

The J gene is TRBJ2-3, the V gene TRBV7-6, with 10 positions matching TRBD2. The CDR3 extends over 16 amino acids. Germline assignment: CDR1 SGHVS and CDR2 FNYEAQ. The J segment lost 4 bases and the V segment lost 5 bases, leaving 9 bases of the junction unmatched. As DNA, the CDR3 is TGTGCCAGCAGCCATCTAGCGGGAGCCTCGGCAGATACGCAGTATTTT. The encoded protein is CASSHLAGASADTQYF. Combining the CDR3 with reference TRBV7-6 and TRBJ2-3 gives the whole variable domain GAGVSQSPRYKVTKRGQDVALRCDPISGHVSLYWYRQALGQGPEFLTYFNYEAQQDKSGLPNDRFSAERPEGSISTLTIQRTEQRDSAMYRCASSHLAGASADTQYFGPGTRLTVL.

This chain joins TRBV7-2 and TRBJ2-3; 10 positions match TRBD2. The CDR3 has 19 residues. Germline V lookup: CDR1 SGHTA, CDR2 FQGNSA. Trimming removed 4 bases from V and 2 bases from J; junction bases left unmatched: 15. CDR3 DNA sequence: TGTGCCAGCAGCTCAGAACAGGGCGTGAGCGGGAGGGCCACAGATACGCAGTATTTT. Protein: CASSSEQGVSGRATDTQYF.